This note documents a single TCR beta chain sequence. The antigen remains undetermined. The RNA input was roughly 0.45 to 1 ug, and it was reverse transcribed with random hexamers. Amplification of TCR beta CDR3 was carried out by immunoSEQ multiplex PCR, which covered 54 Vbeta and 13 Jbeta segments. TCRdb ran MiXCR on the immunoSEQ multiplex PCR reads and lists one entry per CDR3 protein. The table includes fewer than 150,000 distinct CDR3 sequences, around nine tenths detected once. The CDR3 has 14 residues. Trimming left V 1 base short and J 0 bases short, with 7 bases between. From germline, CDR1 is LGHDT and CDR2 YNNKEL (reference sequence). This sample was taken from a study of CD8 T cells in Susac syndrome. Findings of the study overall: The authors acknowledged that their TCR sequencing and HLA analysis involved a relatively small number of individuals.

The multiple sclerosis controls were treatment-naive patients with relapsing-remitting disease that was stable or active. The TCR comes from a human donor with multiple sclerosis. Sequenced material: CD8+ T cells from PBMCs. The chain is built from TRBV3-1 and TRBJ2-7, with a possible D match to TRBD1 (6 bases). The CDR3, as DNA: TGTGCCAGCAGCCAAGTGACAGGCTCCTACGAGCAGTACTTC. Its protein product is CASSQVTGSYEQYF.